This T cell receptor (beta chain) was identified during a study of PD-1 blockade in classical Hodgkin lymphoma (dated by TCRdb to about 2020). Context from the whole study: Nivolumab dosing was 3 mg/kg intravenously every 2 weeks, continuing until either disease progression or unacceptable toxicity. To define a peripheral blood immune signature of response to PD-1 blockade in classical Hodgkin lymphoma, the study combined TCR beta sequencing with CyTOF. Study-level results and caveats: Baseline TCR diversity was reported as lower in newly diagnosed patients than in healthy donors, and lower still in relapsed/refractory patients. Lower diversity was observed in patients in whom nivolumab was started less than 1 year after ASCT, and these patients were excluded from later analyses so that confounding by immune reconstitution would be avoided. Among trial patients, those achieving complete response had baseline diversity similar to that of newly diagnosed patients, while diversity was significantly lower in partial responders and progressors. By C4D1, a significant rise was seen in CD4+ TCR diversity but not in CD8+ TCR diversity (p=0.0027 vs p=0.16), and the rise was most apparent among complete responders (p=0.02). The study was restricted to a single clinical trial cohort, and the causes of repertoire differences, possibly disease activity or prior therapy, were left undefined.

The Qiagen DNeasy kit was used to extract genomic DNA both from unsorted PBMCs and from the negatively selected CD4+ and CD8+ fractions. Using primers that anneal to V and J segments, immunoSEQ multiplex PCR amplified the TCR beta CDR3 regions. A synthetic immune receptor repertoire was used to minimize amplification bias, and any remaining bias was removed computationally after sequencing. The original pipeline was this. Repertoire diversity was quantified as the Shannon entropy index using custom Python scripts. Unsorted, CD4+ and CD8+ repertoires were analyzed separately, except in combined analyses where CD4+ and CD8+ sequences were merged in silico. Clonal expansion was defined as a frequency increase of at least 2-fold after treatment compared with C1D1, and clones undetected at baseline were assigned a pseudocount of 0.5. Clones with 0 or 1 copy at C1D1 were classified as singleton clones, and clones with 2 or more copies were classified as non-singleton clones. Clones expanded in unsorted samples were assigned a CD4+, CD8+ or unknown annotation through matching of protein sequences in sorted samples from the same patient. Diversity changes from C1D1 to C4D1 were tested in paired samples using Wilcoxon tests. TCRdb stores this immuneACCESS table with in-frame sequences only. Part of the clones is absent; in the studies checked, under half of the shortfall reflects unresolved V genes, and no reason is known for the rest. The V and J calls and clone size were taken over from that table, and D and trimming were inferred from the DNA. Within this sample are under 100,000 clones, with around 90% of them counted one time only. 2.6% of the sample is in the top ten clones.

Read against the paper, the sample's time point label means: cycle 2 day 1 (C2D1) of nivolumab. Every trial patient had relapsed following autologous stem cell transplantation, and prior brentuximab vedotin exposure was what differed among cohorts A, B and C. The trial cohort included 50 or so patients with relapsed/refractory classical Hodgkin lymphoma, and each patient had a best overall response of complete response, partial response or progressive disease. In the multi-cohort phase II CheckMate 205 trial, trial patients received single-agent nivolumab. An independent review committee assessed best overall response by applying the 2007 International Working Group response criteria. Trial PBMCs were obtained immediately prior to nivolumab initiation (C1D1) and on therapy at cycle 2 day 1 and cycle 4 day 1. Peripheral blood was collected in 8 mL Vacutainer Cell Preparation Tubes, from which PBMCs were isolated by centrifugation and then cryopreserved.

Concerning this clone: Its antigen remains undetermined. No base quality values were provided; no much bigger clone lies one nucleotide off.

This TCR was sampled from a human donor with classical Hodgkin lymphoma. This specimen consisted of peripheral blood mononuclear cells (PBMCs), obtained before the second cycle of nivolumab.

The sequenced DNA is TGTGCCAGCCGGACAGGGGTATACGAGCAGTACTTC. Its protein is CASRTGVYEQYF. The chain links TRBV28 with TRBJ2-7, with 9 junctional bases fitting TRBD1. Taken from cysteine to phenylalanine, the CDR3 has 12 residues. Only CDR3 DNA is held: 36 bases, read in frame from base 1. Based on the germline V gene, the CDR1 and CDR2 sequences are MDHEN and SYDVKM. V trim: 8 bases; J trim: 4 bases; unmatched bases: 3.